This TCR beta chain derives from a study of blood T cell repertoires in COVID-19. Across the study: T cells, B-cell-depleted T cells, or PBMCs provided the cDNA or gDNA that served as material.

Germline V CDR1 and CDR2: SGHTA, FQGNSA. The CDR3 loop spans 15 amino acids. V was shortened by 5 bases and J by 4 bases, with 15 bases between the two germline ends. Clones were read by immunoSEQ multiplex PCR, and TCRdb kept only the in-frame ones, dropping some. The sample shows about 120,000 clones, 85% to 90% of them seen only once. This TCR came from a man older than 75 with acute or convalescent COVID-19. Source material: peripheral blood. This chain connects TRBV7-2 to TRBJ1-5; no firm D call. CDR3 sequence reads: CASSLVPSGNQPQHF. The CDR3 nucleotides are TGTGCCAGCAGCCTCGTCCCAAGCGGAAATCAGCCCCAGCATTTT.